One sample yielded the 14 T cell receptor beta chains listed below, sequenced in a study of OX40 agonist ivuxolimab in advanced cancers. TCRdb's copy holds only in-frame clones and misses some; the assay was immunoSEQ multiplex PCR. Found here are approximately 62,000 clones, approximately 92% of them singletons; the top ten hold roughly 13%. Here the sequenced sample was CD4+ or CD8+ T cells sorted from blood, taken in a trial of the OX40 agonist ivuxolimab. These receptors were taken from an adult with an advanced solid tumor such as melanoma, head and neck, liver or kidney cancer.

V is TRBV11-2 and J is TRBJ2-1, with D perhaps matching TRBD1 (5 bases). The V end was cut by 0 bases, the J end by 8 bases, with 20 bases between. Per germline, CDR1 SGHAT and CDR2 FQNNGV. CDR3 size: 17 residues. The CDR3 DNA is TGTGCCAGCAGCTTAGACCCTTTCACGCAGGGTAGTCATGAGCAGTTCTTC. Translated: CASSLDPFTQGSHEQFF.

This clone is a singleton in its sample. This rearrangement joins TRBV29-1 to TRBJ2-1; TRBD2 agrees at 14 bases. In germline, CDR1 is SQVTM, CDR2 ANQGSEA. This CDR3 spans 16 amino acids. Germline trimming cut 1 base from V and 7 bases from J; bases unmatched to any gene: 6. DNA of the CDR3: TGCAGCGTTGAAGGGGGACTAGCGGGAGCGGGTAATGAGCAGTTCTTC. This codes for CSVEGGLAGAGNEQFF.

The CDR3 DNA follows: TGTGCCAGCAGTGAAGTCGCGGGGTACGAGCAGTACTTC. This translates into CASSEVAGYEQYF. This chain uses TRBV6-1 with TRBJ2-7; TRBD2 might be the D (6 bases). The CDR3 extends over 13 amino acids. In germline, CDR1 is MNHNS, CDR2 SASEGT. V lost 1 base and J lost 4, with 8 bases in between.

The chain couples TRBV7-9 to TRBJ2-5, with unresolved D. CDR3 length: 14 residues. Looked up from germline, CDR1 is SEHNR and CDR2 is FQNEAQ (reference sequence). V was cut by 5 bases and J by 5 bases, with 15 bases left in between. Here the CDR3 DNA reads TGTGCCAGCAGCCCCCCGTTAGGGTCGGAGACCCAGTACTTC. This sequence encodes CASSPPLGSETQYF.

The V gene is TRBV7-3, the J gene TRBJ2-1; 12 positions match TRBD2. V lost 5 bases to trimming and J lost 8 bases; unmatched junction nucleotides: 7. CDR3 length equals 15 residues. Germline V gene sequence: CDR1 SGHTA, CDR2 FQGTGA. CDR3 in amino acids: CASSLAGGPSYEQFF. DNA for the CDR3: TGTGCCAGCAGCCTAGCGGGAGGGCCCTCCTATGAGCAGTTCTTC.

This chain links TRBV10-2 with TRBJ1-1; no firm D call. The germline V gene has CDR1 WSHSY and CDR2 SAAADI. This CDR3 is built from 12 residues. The V end lost 3 bases, the J end lost 6 bases, and 8 bases lay between the germline ends. The CDR3 nucleotides read TGCGCCAGCAGTGAAGTCGGGCCTGAAGCTTTCTTT. Translation gives CASSEVGPEAFF.

The genes are TRBV11-2 and TRBJ2-1; D uncertain. Germline V gene sequence: CDR1 SGHAT, CDR2 FQNNGV. The CDR3 is 13 residues long. Trimming left V 4 bases short and J 10 bases short, with 14 bases between. CDR3 DNA sequence: TGTGCCAGCAGCTCCCGCTATTCGGACGAGCAGTTCTTC. Translation: CASSSRYSDEQFF. The full variable domain, its missing parts supplied by reference TRBV11-2 and TRBJ2-1, is EAGVAQSPRYKIIEKRQSVAFWCNPISGHATLYWYQQILGQGPKLLIQFQNNGVVDDSQLPKDRFSAERLKGVDSTLKIQPAKLEDSAVYLCASSSRYSDEQFFGPGTRLTVL.

This clone is medium-sized. This chain joins TRBV6-1 and TRBJ1-1; D may be TRBD1 (5 bases). Trimming removed 6 bases at V and 0 bases at J, with 14 bases between. The CDR3 runs to 15 residues. Germline V gene lookup returns CDR1 MNHNS and CDR2 SASEGT. In nucleotides, the CDR3 is TGTGCCAGCAGCCAGGGTGGAGGGATGAACACTGAAGCTTTCTTT. Translation gives CASSQGGGMNTEAFF.

The chain uses TRBV9 and TRBJ2-4; the match to TRBD2 covers 7 bases. Germline V gene data show CDR1 as SGDLS and CDR2 as YYNGEE. V lost 0 bases and J lost 2; bases outside the gene matches: 2. The CDR3 runs 15 residues. CDR3 residues: CASSVGGSSKNIQYF. CDR3 sequence (DNA): TGTGCCAGCAGCGTAGGCGGGAGTTCCAAAAACATTCAGTACTTC.

The chain uses TRBV28 and TRBJ1-2; no clear D gene. Trimming removed 4 bases at V and 0 bases at J, with 6 bases between. CDR3 size: 13 residues. Germline CDR1 reads MDHEN; CDR2 reads SYDVKM. CDR3 loop: CASSYTTNYGYTF. CDR3 DNA: TGTGCCAGCAGTTACACAACTAACTATGGCTACACCTTC.

V usage is TRBV18 and J usage is TRBJ2-1, with a tentative D call TRBD2 (5 bases). With 2 bases removed from V and 2 bases from J, the gap between germline ends came to 13 bases. Germline lookup yields CDR1 KGHSH and CDR2 LQKENI. CDR3 length: 16 amino acids. CDR3 nucleotides: TGTGCCAGCTCACCAGACTTCACGACTACCTACAATGAGCAGTTCTTC. Encoded protein: CASSPDFTTTYNEQFF.

This rearrangement joins TRBV27 to TRBJ1-6; D remains unclear. This CDR3 has 14 residues. Deletions cut 6 bases from V and 6 bases from J, with 12 bases between. Germline-derived CDR1 and CDR2 are MNHEY and SMNVEV (reference sequence). The CDR3 sequence: CASRYGNLNSPLHF. The CDR3 DNA reads as TGTGCCAGCAGATACGGGAATCTTAATTCACCCCTCCACTTT.

The V gene is TRBV2, the J gene TRBJ2-2; maybe TRBD1 (6 bases). The V end lost 5 bases, the J end lost 3 bases, and 19 bases lay between the germline ends. CDR3 size: 17 residues. Germline V gene sequence: CDR1 SNHLY, CDR2 FYNNEI. Here the CDR3 DNA reads TGTGCCAGCAGTTGGAGTAAGGGGGAAATCGACACCGGGGAGCTGTTTTTT. This translates into CASSWSKGEIDTGELFF. The variable domain in full, with the rest retrieved from reference TRBV2 and TRBJ2-2, is EPEVTQTPSHQVTQMGQEVILRCVPISNHLYFYWYRQILGQKVEFLVSFYNNEISEKSEIFDDQFSVERPDGSNFTLKIRSTKLEDSAMYFCASSWSKGEIDTGELFFGEGSRLTVL.

The chain joins TRBV5-1 to TRBJ2-2, with D tentatively TRBD2 (6 bases). V was shortened by 0 bases and J by 1 base, with 19 bases between the two germline ends. This CDR3 spans 19 amino acids. From germline, CDR1 is SGHRS and CDR2 YFSETQ. The CDR3 nucleotides read TGCGCCAGCAGCTTGGGCCCAGAAACTAGCTATTGGAACACCGGGGAGCTGTTTTTT. This codes for CASSLGPETSYWNTGELFF.